This T cell receptor beta chain was profiled in a study of sequential checkpoint blockade in melanoma. About the research overall: Randomization was 1:1 between first-line nivolumab→ipilimumab and ipilimumab→nivolumab. Both treatment sequences were followed by maintenance nivolumab.

This table comes from immunoSEQ multiplex PCR, and its TCRdb copy is limited to in-frame clones, with some not included. The table includes 27,000 or so clones, around 73% detected once. In regard to this clone: Other DNA variants within this sample encode the same CDR3.

Treatment reported: randomized to nivolumab then ipilimumab (arm A) or the reverse (arm B). None of the patients previously received DNA-damaging chemotherapy. Sorted cells were live CD3+CD8+, lacking CD19 and CD56, from PBMCs. This CDR3 region has 13 residues. Germline-derived CDR1 and CDR2 are MNHEY and SMNVEV (reference sequence). V was clipped by 4 bases and J by 1 base, with 8 bases between them. The clonotype comes from a human donor with melanoma. This sequence joins TRBV27 and TRBJ2-7, with TRBD2 as a possible D gene (5 bases). The sequenced sample was CD8+ T cells sorted from blood (inferred from file names), obtained from a patient given nivolumab and ipilimumab in sequence. CDR3: CASSSGLSYEQYF. CDR3 DNA sequence: TGTGCCAGCAGTTCTGGACTTTCCTACGAGCAGTACTTC.